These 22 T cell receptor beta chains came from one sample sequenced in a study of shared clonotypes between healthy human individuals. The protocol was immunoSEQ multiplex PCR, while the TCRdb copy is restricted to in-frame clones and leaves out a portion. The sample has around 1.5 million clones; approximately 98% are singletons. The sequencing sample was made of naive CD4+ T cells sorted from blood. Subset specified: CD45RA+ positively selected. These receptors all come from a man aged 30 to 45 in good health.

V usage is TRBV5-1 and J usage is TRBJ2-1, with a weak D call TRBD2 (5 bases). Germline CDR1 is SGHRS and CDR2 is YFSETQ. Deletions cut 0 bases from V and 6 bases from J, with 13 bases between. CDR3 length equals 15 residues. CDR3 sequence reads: CASSLGLPGSNEQFF. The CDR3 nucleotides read TGCGCCAGCAGCTTGGGACTACCGGGCTCCAATGAGCAGTTCTTC.

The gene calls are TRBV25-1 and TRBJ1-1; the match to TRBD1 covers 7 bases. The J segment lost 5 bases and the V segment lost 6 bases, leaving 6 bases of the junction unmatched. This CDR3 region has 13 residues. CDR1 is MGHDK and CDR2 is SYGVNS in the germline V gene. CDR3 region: CASRQGIGTEAFF. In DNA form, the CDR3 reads TGTGCCAGCAGACAGGGGATCGGGACTGAAGCTTTCTTT.

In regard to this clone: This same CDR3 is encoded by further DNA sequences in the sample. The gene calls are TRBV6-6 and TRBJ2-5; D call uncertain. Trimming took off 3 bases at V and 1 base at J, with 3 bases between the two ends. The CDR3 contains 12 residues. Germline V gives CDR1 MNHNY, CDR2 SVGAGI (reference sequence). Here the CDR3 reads CASSYRQETQYF. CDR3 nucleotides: TGTGCCAGCAGTTATCGCCAAGAGACCCAGTACTTC.

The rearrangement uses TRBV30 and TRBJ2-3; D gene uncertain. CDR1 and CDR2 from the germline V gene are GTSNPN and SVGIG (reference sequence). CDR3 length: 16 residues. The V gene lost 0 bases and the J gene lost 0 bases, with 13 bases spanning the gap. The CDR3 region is CAWSVHILGSTDTQYF. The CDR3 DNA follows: TGTGCCTGGAGTGTACATATCTTGGGGAGCACAGATACGCAGTATTTT.

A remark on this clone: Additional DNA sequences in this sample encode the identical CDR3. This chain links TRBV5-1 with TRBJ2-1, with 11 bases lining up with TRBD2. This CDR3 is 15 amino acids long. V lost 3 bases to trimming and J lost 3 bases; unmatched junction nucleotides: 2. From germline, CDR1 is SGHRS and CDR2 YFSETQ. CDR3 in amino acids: CASSYTSGSYNEQFF. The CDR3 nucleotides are TGCGCCAGCAGCTACACTAGCGGGAGCTACAATGAGCAGTTCTTC.

CDR3 protein: CASSVDRVRDEQFF. DNA of the CDR3: TGTGCCAGCAGTGTGGACAGGGTTCGAGATGAGCAGTTCTTC. The chain carries TRBV6-1 and TRBJ2-1, with TRBD1 matching 8 bases. CDR3 length: 14 amino acids. Germline trimming cut 4 bases from V and 8 bases from J; bases unmatched to any gene: 7. CDR1 and CDR2 from the germline V gene are MNHNS and SASEGT.

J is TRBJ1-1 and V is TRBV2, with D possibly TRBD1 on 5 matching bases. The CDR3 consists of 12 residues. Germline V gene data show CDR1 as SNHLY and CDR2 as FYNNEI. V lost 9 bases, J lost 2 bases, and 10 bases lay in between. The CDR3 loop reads CARTQGNTEAFF. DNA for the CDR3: TGTGCCAGGACCCAGGGAAACACTGAAGCTTTCTTT.

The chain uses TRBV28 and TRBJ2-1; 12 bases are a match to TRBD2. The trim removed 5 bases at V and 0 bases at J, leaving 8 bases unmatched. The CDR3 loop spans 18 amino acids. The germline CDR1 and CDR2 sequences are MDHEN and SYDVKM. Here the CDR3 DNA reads TGTGCCAGCAGTCAGACTAGCGGGAGTTTTAGCTCCTACAATGAGCAGTTCTTC. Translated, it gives CASSQTSGSFSSYNEQFF.

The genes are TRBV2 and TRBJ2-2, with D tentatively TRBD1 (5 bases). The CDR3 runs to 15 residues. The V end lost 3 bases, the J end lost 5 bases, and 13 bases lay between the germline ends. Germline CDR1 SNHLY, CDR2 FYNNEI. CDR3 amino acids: CASSDRTSRTGELFF. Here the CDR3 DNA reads TGTGCCAGCAGTGATAGGACAAGTAGAACCGGGGAGCTGTTTTTT.

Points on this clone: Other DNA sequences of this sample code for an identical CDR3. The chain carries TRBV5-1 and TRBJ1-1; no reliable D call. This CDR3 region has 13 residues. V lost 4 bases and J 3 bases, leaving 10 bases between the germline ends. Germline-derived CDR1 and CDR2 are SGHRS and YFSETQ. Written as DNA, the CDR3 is TGCGCCAGCAGCCTTGAGAGGGACACTGAAGCTTTCTTT. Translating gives CASSLERDTEAFF. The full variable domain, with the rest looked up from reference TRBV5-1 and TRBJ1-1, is KAGVTQTPRYLIKTRGQQVTLSCSPISGHRSVSWYQQTPGQGLQFLFEYFSETQRNKGNFPGRFSGRQFSNSRSEMNVSTLELGDSALYLCASSLERDTEAFFGQGTRLTVV.

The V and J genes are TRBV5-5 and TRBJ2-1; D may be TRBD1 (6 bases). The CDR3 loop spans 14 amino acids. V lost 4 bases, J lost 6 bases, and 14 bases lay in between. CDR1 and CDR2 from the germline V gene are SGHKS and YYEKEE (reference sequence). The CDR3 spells CASSQGLSVNEQFF. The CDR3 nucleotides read TGTGCCAGCAGCCAGGGGCTAAGCGTCAATGAGCAGTTCTTC.

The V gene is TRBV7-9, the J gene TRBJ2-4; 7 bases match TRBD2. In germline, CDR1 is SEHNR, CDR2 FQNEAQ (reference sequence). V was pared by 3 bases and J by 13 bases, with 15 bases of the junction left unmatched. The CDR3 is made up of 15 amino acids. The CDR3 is CASSFSHTGGGAQYF. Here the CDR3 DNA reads TGTGCCAGCAGCTTTAGTCATACGGGAGGAGGGGCCCAGTACTTC.

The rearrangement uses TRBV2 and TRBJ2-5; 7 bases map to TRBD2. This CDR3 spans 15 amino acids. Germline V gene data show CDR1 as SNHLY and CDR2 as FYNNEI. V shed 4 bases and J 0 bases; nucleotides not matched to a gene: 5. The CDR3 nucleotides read TGTGCCAGCAGTGCGGAACTAGCGAACCAAGAGACCCAGTACTTC. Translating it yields CASSAELANQETQYF.

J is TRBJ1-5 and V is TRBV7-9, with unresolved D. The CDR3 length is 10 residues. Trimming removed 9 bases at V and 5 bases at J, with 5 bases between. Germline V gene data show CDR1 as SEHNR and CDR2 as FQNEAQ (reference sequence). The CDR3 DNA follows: TGTGCCAGTATACATCAGCCCCAGCATTTT. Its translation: CASIHQPQHF.

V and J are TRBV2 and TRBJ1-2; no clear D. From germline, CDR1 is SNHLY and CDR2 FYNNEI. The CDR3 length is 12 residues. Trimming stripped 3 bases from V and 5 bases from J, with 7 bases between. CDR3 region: CASSEVTYGYTF. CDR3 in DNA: TGTGCCAGCAGTGAGGTGACTTATGGCTACACCTTC.

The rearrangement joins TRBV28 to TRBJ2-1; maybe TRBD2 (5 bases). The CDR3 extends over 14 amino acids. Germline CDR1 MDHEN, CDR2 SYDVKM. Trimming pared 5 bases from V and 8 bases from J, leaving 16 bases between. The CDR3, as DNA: TGTGCCAGCAGTCCACTAGGGTCTGCCTATGAGCAGTTCTTC. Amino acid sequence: CASSPLGSAYEQFF.

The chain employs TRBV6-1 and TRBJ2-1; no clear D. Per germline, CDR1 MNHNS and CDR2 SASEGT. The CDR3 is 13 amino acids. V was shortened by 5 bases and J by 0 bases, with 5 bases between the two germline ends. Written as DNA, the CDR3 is TGTGCCAGCAGTCTAGACTCCTACAATGAGCAGTTCTTC. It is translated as CASSLDSYNEQFF.

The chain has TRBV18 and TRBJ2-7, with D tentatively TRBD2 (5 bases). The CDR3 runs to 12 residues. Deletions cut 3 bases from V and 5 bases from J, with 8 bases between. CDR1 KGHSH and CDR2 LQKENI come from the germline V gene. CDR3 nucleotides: TGTGCCAGCTCACCCACGCGGGACGAGCAGTACTTC. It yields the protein CASSPTRDEQYF.

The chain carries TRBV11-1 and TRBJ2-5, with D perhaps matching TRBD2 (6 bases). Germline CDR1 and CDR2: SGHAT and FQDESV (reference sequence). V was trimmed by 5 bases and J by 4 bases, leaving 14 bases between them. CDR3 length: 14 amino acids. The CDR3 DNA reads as TGTGCCAGCAGCCTAGGAGGGTTCGGAGAGACCCAGTACTTC. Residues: CASSLGGFGETQYF. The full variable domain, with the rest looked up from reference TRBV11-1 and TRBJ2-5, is EAEVAQSPRYKITEKSQAVAFWCDPISGHATLYWYRQILGQGPELLVQFQDESVVDDSQLPKDRFSAERLKGVDSTLKIQPAELGDSAMYLCASSLGGFGETQYFGPGTRLLVL.

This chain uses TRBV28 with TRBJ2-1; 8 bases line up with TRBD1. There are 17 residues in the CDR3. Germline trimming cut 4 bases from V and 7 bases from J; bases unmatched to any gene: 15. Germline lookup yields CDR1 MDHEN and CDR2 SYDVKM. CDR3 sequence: CASSSPLDRVGKNEQFF. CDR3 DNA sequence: TGTGCCAGCAGTTCCCCCCTGGACAGGGTGGGTAAAAATGAGCAGTTCTTC. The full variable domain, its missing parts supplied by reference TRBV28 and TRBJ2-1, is DVKVTQSSRYLVKRTGEKVFLECVQDMDHENMFWYRQDPGLGLRLIYFSYDVKMKEKGDIPEGYSVSREKKERFSLILESASTNQTSMYLCASSSPLDRVGKNEQFFGPGTRLTVL.

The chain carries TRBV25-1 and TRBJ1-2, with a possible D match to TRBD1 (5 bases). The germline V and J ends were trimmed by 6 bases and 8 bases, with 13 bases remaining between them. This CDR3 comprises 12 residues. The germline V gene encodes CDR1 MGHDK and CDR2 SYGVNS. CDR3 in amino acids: CASRAGYEGYTF. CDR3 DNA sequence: TGTGCCAGCAGGGCAGGGTACGAGGGCTACACCTTC.

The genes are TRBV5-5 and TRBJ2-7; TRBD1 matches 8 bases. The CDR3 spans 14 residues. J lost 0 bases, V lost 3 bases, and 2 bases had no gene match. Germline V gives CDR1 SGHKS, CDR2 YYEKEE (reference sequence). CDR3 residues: CASSSGTGSYEQYF. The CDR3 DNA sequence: TGTGCCAGCAGCTCCGGGACAGGCTCCTACGAGCAGTACTTC.